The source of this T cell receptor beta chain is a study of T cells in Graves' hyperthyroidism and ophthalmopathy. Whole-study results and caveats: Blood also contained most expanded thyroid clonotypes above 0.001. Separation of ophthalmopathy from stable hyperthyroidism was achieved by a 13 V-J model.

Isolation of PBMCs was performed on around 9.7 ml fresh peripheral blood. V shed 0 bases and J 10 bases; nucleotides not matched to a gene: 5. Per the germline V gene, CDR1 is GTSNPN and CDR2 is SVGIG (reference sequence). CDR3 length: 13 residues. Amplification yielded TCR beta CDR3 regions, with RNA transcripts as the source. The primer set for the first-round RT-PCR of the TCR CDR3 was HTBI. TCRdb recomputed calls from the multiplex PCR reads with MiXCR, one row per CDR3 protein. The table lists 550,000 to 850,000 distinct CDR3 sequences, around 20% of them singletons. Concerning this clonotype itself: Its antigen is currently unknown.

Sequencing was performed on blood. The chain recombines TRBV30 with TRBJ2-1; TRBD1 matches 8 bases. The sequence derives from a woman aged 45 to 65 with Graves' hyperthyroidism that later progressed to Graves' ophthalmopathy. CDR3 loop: CAWSVQGAGEQFF. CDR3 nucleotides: TGTGCCTGGAGTGTCCAGGGGGCGGGGGAGCAGTTCTTC.